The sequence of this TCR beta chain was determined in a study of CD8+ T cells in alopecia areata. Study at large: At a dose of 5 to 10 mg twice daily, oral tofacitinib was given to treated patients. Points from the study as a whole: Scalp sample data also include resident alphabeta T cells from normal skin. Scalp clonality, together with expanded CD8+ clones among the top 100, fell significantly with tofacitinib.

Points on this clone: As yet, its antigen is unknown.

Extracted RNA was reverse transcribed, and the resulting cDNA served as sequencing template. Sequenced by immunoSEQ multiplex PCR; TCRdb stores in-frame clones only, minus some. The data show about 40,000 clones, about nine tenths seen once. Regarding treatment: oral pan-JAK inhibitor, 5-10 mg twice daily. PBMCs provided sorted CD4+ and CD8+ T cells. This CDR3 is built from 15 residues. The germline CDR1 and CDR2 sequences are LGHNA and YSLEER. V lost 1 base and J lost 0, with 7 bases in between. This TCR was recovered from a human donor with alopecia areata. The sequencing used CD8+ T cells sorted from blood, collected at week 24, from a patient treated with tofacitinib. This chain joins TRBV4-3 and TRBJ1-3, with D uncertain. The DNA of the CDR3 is TGCGCCAGCAGCCAAGGTATGAGCTCTGGAAACACCATATATTTT. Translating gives CASSQGMSSGNTIYF.